This T cell receptor (beta chain) was sequenced in a study of identical twins. This clonotype was seen a few times. Each CDR3 protein gets one entry after TCRdb re-called the 5' RACE reads with MiXCR. The repertoire has about 100,000 distinct CDR3 sequences, just under 6% of them found once; the top ten carry roughly 12%. This CDR3 has 13 residues. V lost 5 bases and J lost 0, with 2 bases in between. Per the germline V gene, CDR1 is LGHDT and CDR2 is YNNKEL (reference sequence). Sequencing was performed on memory T cells sorted from blood. This clonotype originated in a woman in her 50s in good health. The gene calls are TRBV3-1 and TRBJ2-6; D ambiguous. In nucleotides, the CDR3 is TGTGCCAGCAGCTCCTCTGGGGCCAACGTCCTGACTTTC. Protein sequence: CASSSSGANVLTF.